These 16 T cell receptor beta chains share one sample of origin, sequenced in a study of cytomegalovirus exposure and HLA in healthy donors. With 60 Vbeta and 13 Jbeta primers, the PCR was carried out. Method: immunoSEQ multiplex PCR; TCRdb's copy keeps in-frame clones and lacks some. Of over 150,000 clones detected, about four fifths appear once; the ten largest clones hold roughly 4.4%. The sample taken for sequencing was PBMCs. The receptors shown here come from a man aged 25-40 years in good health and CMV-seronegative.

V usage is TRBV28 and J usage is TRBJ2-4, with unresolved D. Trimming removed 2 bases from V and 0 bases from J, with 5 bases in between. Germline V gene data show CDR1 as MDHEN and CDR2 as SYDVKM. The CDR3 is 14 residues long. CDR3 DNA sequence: TGTGCCAGCAGTTTAAGCCTAGCCAAAAACATTCAGTACTTC. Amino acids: CASSLSLAKNIQYF.

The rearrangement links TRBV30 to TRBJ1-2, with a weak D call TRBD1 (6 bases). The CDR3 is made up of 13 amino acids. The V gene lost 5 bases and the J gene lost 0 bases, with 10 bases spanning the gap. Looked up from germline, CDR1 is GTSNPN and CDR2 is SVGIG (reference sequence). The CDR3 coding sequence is TGTGCCTGGCGACAGGAGACTAACTATGGCTACACCTTC. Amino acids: CAWRQETNYGYTF.

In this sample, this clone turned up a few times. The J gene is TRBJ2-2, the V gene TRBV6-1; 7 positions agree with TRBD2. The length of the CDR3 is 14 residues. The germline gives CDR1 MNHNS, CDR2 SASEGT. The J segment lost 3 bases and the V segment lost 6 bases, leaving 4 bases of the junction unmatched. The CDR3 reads CASRRGDDTGELFF. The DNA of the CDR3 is TGTGCCAGCAGACGGGGGGATGACACCGGGGAGCTGTTTTTT.

The CDR3 sequence is CASSRQGRNQPQHF. CDR3 in DNA: TGCGCCAGCAGCCGACAGGGAAGAAATCAGCCCCAGCATTTT. The V and J genes are TRBV4-1 and TRBJ1-5, with TRBD1 identical over 7 bases. CDR3 length equals 14 residues. CDR1 and CDR2 from the germline V gene are MGHRA and YSYEKL. J gave up 4 bases and V 4 bases, and 4 bases lay outside the gene matches.

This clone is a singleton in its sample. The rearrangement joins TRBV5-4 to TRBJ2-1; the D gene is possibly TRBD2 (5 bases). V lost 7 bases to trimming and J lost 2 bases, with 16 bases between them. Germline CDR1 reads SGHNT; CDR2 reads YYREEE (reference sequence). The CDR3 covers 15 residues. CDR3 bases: TGTGCCAGCCGCTCGCCAGAGAGGGCCTACAATGAGCAGTTCTTC. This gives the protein CASRSPERAYNEQFF.

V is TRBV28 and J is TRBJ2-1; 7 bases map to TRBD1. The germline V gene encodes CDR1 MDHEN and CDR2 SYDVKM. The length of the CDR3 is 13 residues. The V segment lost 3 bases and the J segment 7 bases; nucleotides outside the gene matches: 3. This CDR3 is CASSFGRGNEQFF. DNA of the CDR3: TGTGCCAGCAGTTTTGGCAGGGGGAATGAGCAGTTCTTC.

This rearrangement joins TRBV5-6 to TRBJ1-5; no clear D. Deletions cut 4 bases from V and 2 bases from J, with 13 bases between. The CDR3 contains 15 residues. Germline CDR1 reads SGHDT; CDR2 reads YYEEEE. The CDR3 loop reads CASSLGRERNQPQHF. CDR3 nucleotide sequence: TGTGCCAGCAGCCTAGGGAGGGAGCGCAATCAGCCCCAGCATTTT.

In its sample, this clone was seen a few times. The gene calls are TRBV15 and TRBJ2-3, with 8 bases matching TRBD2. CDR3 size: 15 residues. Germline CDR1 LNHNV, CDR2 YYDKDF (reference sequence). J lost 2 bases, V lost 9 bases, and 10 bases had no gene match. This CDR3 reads CATGTGGTDTDTQYF. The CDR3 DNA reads TGTGCCACGGGGACGGGGGGGACGGACACAGATACGCAGTATTTT. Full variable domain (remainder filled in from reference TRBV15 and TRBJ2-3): DAMVIQNPRYQVTQFGKPVTLSCSQTLNHNVMYWYQQKSSQAPKLLFHYYDKDFNNEADTPDNFQSRRPNTSFCFLDIRSPGLGDTAMYLCATGTGGTDTDTQYFGPGTRLTVL.

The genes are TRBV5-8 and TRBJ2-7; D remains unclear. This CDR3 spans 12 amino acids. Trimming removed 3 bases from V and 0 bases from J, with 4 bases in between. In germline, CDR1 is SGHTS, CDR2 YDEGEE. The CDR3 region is CASSSSSYEQYF. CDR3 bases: TGTGCCAGCAGCTCCAGCTCCTACGAGCAGTACTTC.

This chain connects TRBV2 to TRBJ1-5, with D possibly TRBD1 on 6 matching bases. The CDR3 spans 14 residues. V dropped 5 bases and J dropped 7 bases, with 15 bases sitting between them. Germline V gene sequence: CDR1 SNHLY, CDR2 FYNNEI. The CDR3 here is CASSPDRLGQPQHF. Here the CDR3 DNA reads TGTGCCAGCAGTCCGGACAGATTAGGGCAGCCCCAGCATTTT.

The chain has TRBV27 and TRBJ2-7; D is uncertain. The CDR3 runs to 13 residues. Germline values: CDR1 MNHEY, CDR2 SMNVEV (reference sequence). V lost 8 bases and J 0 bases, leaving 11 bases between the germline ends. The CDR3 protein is CASLTESSYEQYF. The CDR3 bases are TGTGCCAGCCTTACGGAGAGCTCCTACGAGCAGTACTTC.

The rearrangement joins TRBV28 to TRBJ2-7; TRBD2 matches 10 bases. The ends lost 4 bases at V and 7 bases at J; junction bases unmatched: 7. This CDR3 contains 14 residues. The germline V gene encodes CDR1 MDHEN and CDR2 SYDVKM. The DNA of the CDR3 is TGTGCCAGCAGTTCAGCGGGGGGGGCGCGGGAGCAGTACTTC. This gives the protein CASSSAGGAREQYF.

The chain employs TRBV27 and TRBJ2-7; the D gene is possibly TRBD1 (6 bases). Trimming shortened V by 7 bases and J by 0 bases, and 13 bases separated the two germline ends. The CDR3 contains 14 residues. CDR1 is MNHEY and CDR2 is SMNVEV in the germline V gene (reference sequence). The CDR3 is CASTSTGSSYEQYF. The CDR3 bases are TGTGCCAGCACCAGCACAGGGAGCTCCTACGAGCAGTACTTC.

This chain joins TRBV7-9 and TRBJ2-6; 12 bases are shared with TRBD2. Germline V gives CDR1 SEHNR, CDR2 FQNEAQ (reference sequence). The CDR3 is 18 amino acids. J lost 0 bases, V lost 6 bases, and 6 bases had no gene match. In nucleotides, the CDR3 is TGTGCCAGCAGATTGGGACTAGCGGGTAACTCTGGGGCCAACGTCCTGACTTTC. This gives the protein CASRLGLAGNSGANVLTF.

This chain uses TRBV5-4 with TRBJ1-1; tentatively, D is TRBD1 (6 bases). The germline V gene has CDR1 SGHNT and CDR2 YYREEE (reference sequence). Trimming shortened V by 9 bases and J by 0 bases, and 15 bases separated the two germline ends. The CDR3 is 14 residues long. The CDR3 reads CATTKDSMNTEAFF. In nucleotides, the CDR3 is TGTGCCACGACTAAGGACAGCATGAACACTGAAGCTTTCTTT. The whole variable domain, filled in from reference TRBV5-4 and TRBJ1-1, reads ETGVTQSPTHLIKTRGQQVTLRCSSQSGHNTVSWYQQALGQGPQFIFQYYREEENGRGNFPPRFSGLQFPNYSSELNVNALELDDSALYLCATTKDSMNTEAFFGQGTRLTVV.

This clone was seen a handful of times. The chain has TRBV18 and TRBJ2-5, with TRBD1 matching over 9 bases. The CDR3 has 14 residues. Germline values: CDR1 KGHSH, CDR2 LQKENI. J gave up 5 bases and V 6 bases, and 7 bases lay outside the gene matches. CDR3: CASSQQGASETQYF. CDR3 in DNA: TGTGCCAGCTCCCAACAGGGGGCCTCCGAGACCCAGTACTTC.